The 28 T cell receptor beta chains below were found in one sample sequenced in a study of CD8 T cells in Susac syndrome (dated by TCRdb to the late 2010s). The library came from the immunoSEQ multiplex PCR assay. RNA was extracted using the RNeasy kit, and about 0.5 to 1 microgram was reverse transcribed with random hexamers. TCRdb handled the public reads itself, with Q25 trimming in fastp and clone calling in MiXCR, and kept productive beta chains. Entries that share a CDR3 protein sequence are merged under the most common genes and DNA. This sample gives about 210,000 distinct CDR3 sequences in total; 95% of them show up just once. Together, the top ten hold 0.095% of the sample. Material: CD4+ T cells from PBMCs. The receptor source for this set is a human donor with multiple sclerosis.

The gene calls are TRBV7-8 and TRBJ2-5; D may be TRBD2 (5 bases). V lost 5 bases and J 5 bases, leaving 15 bases between the germline ends. The CDR3 length is 14 residues. Germline assignment: CDR1 SGHVS and CDR2 FQNEAQ. CDR3 region: CASSRVARAETQYF. CDR3 sequence (DNA): TGTGCCAGCAGCAGAGTGGCGCGGGCGGAGACCCAGTACTTC.

The gene calls are TRBV24-1 and TRBJ2-1; D uncertain. V was clipped by 7 bases and J by 7 bases, with 16 bases between them. This CDR3 contains 14 residues. Germline lookup yields CDR1 KGHDR and CDR2 SFDVKD. The CDR3 coding sequence is TGTGCCACCAGCGACCGTTCCGGGCGGAATGAGCAGTTCTTC. Amino acid sequence: CATSDRSGRNEQFF.

The chain uses TRBV28 and TRBJ1-2; D call uncertain. Germline values: CDR1 MDHEN, CDR2 SYDVKM. Trimming shortened V by 1 base and J by 4 bases, and 10 bases separated the two germline ends. The CDR3 is 14 amino acids. The CDR3 DNA sequence: TGTGCCAGCAGTTTATTGGCCGGGGTCTATGGCTACACCTTC. It translates to CASSLLAGVYGYTF.

The chain couples TRBV29-1 to TRBJ1-1; D ambiguous. Germline CDR1 and CDR2: SQVTM and ANQGSEA. Trimming cost V 4 bases and J 8 bases, with 11 bases left between them. The CDR3 totals 11 residues. CDR3 region: CSVARLQEAFF. In nucleotides, the CDR3 is TGCAGCGTTGCCAGGCTTCAAGAAGCTTTCTTT. Looking up the rest from reference TRBV29-1 and TRBJ1-1 gives the full variable domain: SAVISQKPSRDICQRGTSLTIQCQVDSQVTMMFWYRQQPGQSLTLIATANQGSEATYESGFVIDKFPISRPNLTFSTLTVSNMSPEDSSIYLCSVARLQEAFFGQGTRLTVV.

This chain uses TRBV16 with TRBJ1-2, with D tentatively TRBD1 (5 bases). The length of the CDR3 is 14 residues. The V and J ends lost 2 bases and 7 bases respectively, with 14 bases between them. The germline gives CDR1 KGHSY, CDR2 FQNENV. Here the CDR3 reads CASSQRSGDSGYTF. CDR3 nucleotide sequence: TGTGCCAGCAGCCAACGTTCGGGGGACTCTGGCTACACCTTC.

As to this clonotype: One end of the junction varies from germline; a read error may be responsible. The chain employs TRBV20-1 and TRBJ2-5, with 9 bases fitting TRBD1. The CDR3 has 13 amino acids. Germline-derived CDR1 and CDR2 are DFQATT and SNEGSKA (reference sequence). CDR3 in DNA: TGCAGTGCAGCCTCCCAGTCGGGACAGGGAATTAACTTC. Its translation: CSAASQSGQGINF.

J is TRBJ2-5 and V is TRBV3-1, with D perhaps matching TRBD2 (5 bases). CDR3 length equals 20 residues. CDR1 is LGHDT and CDR2 is YNNKEL in the germline V gene (reference sequence). V lost 3 bases and J lost 5, with 31 bases in between. The DNA of the CDR3 is TGTGCCAGCAGCCACCCCTTCCCGGTCGTTAGTGGGAGAGAGGCGGAGACCCAGTACTTC. Its protein is CASSHPFPVVSGREAETQYF.

The rearrangement links TRBV7-3 to TRBJ2-1; tentative D call: TRBD1 (5 bases). The CDR3 is made up of 13 amino acids. Trimming stripped 5 bases from V and 5 bases from J, with 10 bases between. Germline CDR1 reads SGHTA; CDR2 reads FQGTGA. The CDR3 protein is CASSRGSNNEQFF. CDR3 nucleotide sequence: TGTGCCAGCAGCAGGGGTTCCAACAATGAGCAGTTCTTC.

This clonotype was counted a few times. V is TRBV3-1 and J is TRBJ1-1; D uncertain. CDR3 length: 14 residues. V was trimmed by 1 base and J by 1 base, leaving 7 bases between them. Looked up from germline, CDR1 is LGHDT and CDR2 is YNNKEL (reference sequence). This CDR3 reads CASSQVGRNTEAFF. DNA of the CDR3: TGTGCCAGCAGCCAAGTCGGCAGGAACACTGAAGCTTTCTTT. Variable domain in full (rest from reference TRBV3-1 and TRBJ1-1): DTAVSQTPKYLVTQMGNDKSIKCEQNLGHDTMYWYKQDSKKFLKIMFSYNNKELIINETVPNRFSPKSPDKAHLNLHINSLELGDSAVYFCASSQVGRNTEAFFGQGTRLTVV.

This rearrangement joins TRBV7-8 to TRBJ2-3; D is undetermined. Looked up from germline, CDR1 is SGHVS and CDR2 is FQNEAQ. Trimming cost V 5 bases and J 4 bases, with 19 bases left between them. The CDR3 runs to 16 residues. The CDR3 region is CASSPEISVRADTQYF. The CDR3 DNA sequence: TGTGCCAGCAGCCCGGAGATTTCTGTACGGGCAGATACGCAGTATTTT.

V and J are TRBV30 and TRBJ1-4; the D gene is possibly TRBD1 (6 bases). The V end was cut by 5 bases, the J end by 8 bases, with 6 bases between. Germline CDR1 GTSNPN, CDR2 SVGIG (reference sequence). The CDR3 sequence is 10 residues long. The CDR3 coding sequence is TGTGCCTGGGGGGGCGAAAAACTGTTTTTT. Its translation: CAWGGEKLFF.

V is TRBV6-1 and J is TRBJ2-6; TRBD1 matches at 7 bases. This CDR3 has 17 amino acids. The V segment lost 6 bases and the J segment 0 bases; nucleotides outside the gene matches: 8. The germline V gene encodes CDR1 MNHNS and CDR2 SASEGT. As DNA, the CDR3 is TGTGCCAGCAGCCCTAGACAGGGAAACTCTGGGGCCAACGTCCTGACTTTC. Its protein is CASSPRQGNSGANVLTF.

The chain uses TRBV12-3 or TRBV12-4 and TRBJ2-1; possibly TRBD1 or TRBD2 for D (5 bases each). This CDR3 comprises 14 residues. Trimming removed 5 bases at V and 2 bases at J, with 10 bases between. CDR3 in DNA: TGTGCCAGCAGTCCCGGGACCCCCTACAATGAGCAGTTCTTC. Translation gives CASSPGTPYNEQFF.

This clonotype was seen a handful of times. This chain links TRBV28 with TRBJ1-5; no firm D call. The CDR3 covers 12 residues. Germline CDR1 MDHEN, CDR2 SYDVKM. Trimming shortened V by 5 bases and J by 0 bases, and 2 bases separated the two germline ends. As DNA, the CDR3 is TGTGCCAGCAGTGGTAGCAATCAGCCCCAGCATTTT. It codes for CASSGSNQPQHF.

This chain links TRBV28 with TRBJ2-5, with D perhaps assigned TRBD1 or TRBD2 (5 bases each). The CDR3 is 15 residues long. Germline CDR1 is MDHEN and CDR2 is SYDVKM. V was clipped by 6 bases and J by 9 bases, with 23 bases between them. CDR3 protein: CASSPKTGLYSAQYF. The CDR3 DNA reads as TGTGCCAGCAGCCCTAAAACAGGACTGTATTCGGCCCAGTACTTC.

This clonotype was seen only a few times. V usage is TRBV5-1 and J usage is TRBJ1-2; 8 bases fit TRBD1. This CDR3 is 14 amino acids long. Germline V gives CDR1 SGHRS, CDR2 YFSETQ. V trimming: 4 bases; J trimming: 0 bases; junction bases outside the gene matches: 2. CDR3: CASSEDRANYGYTF. CDR3 DNA sequence: TGCGCCAGCAGCGAGGACAGGGCTAACTATGGCTACACCTTC.

This chain links TRBV29-1 with TRBJ1-1, with D unresolved. This CDR3 is built from 12 residues. The V end was cut by 7 bases, the J end by 0 bases, with 9 bases between. CDR1 and CDR2 from the germline V gene are SQVTM and ANQGSEA. DNA for the CDR3: TGCAGCGCCCTAGCAGTGAACACTGAAGCTTTCTTT. Translating it yields CSALAVNTEAFF.

The chain joins TRBV20-1 to TRBJ1-5; no clear D gene. Trimming removed 6 bases from V and 0 bases from J, with 9 bases in between. The CDR3 is 13 amino acids. Germline CDR1 is DFQATT and CDR2 is SNEGSKA (reference sequence). The CDR3 sequence: CSAEPHSNQPQHF. CDR3 bases: TGCAGTGCGGAGCCCCATAGCAATCAGCCCCAGCATTTT.

This clonotype was observed a single time. The chain employs TRBV5-1 and TRBJ2-1; possibly TRBD1 or TRBD2 for D (6 bases each). CDR1 SGHRS and CDR2 YFSETQ come from the germline V gene. V was clipped by 3 bases and J by 8 bases, with 15 bases between them. CDR3 length equals 14 residues. The CDR3 loop is CASSSTGGLHEQFF. CDR3 sequence (DNA): TGCGCCAGCAGCTCGACCGGGGGCCTGCATGAGCAGTTCTTC.

The CDR3 coding sequence is TGTGCCATCAGCGGACAGGGCCAAGAGACCCAGTACTTC. It specifies CAISGQGQETQYF. The rearrangement uses TRBV10-3 and TRBJ2-5, with 8 positions matching TRBD1. The germline V gene encodes CDR1 ENHRY and CDR2 SYGVKD. There are 13 residues in the CDR3. Losses at the gene ends were 6 bases for V and 1 base for J; bases not matched to a gene: 1.

J is TRBJ2-7 and V is TRBV15; 7 nucleotides match TRBD2. V dropped 3 bases and J dropped 0; count of bases not matched to a gene: 5. Germline CDR1 is LNHNV and CDR2 is YYDKDF (reference sequence). This CDR3 has 15 residues. The CDR3 DNA reads TGTGCCACCAGCAGCCTAGCGGAAAGCTCCTACGAGCAGTACTTC. Translated: CATSSLAESSYEQYF. Full variable domain (remainder filled in from reference TRBV15 and TRBJ2-7): DAMVIQNPRYQVTQFGKPVTLSCSQTLNHNVMYWYQQKSSQAPKLLFHYYDKDFNNEADTPDNFQSRRPNTSFCFLDIRSPGLGDTAMYLCATSSLAESSYEQYFGPGTRLTVT.

With respect to this clonotype: Germline and junction disagree at one end, which may indicate a read error. The chain combines TRBV29-1 with TRBJ2-5; TRBD2 matches at 7 bases. CDR3 size: 12 residues. Germline assignment: CDR1 SQVTM and CDR2 ANQGSEA. The CDR3 DNA reads TGCAGCGTTGAACCATACCCGGGGGGATTGGACTTC. Translation gives CSVEPYPGGLDF.

V is TRBV7-3 and J is TRBJ2-7; the D is unclear. Trimming took off 2 bases at V and 2 bases at J, with 13 bases between the two ends. This CDR3 spans 15 amino acids. Looked up from germline, CDR1 is SGHTA and CDR2 is FQGTGA. The CDR3 loop reads CASSLGPAVTYEQYF. The CDR3 nucleotides are TGTGCCAGCAGCTTAGGCCCCGCAGTGACCTACGAGCAGTACTTC.

This clonotype appeared once. This chain connects TRBV7-6 to TRBJ2-1; D gene unclear. The CDR3 runs 15 residues. V lost 4 bases and J lost 3, with 13 bases in between. Looked up from germline, CDR1 is SGHVS and CDR2 is FNYEAQ. CDR3 loop: CASSSAWENYNEQFF. The DNA of the CDR3 is TGTGCCAGCAGCTCCGCCTGGGAAAACTACAATGAGCAGTTCTTC.

CDR3 protein: CASSLSGRINEQFF. The CDR3 DNA sequence: TGTGCCAGCAGCTTATCCGGGAGGATAAATGAGCAGTTCTTC. This chain joins TRBV11-2 and TRBJ2-1, with 7 bases fitting TRBD2. J lost 7 bases, V lost 2 bases, and 5 bases had no gene match. The CDR3 loop spans 14 amino acids. Germline loops: CDR1 SGHAT, CDR2 FQNNGV.

This clonotype came up once. V and J are TRBV12-5 and TRBJ1-2, with D possibly matching TRBD1 (6 bases). The germline V gene encodes CDR1 LGHNT and CDR2 FRNRAP. Trimming cost V 0 bases and J 8 bases, with 22 bases left between them. The CDR3 sequence is 17 residues long. CDR3 nucleotides: TGTGCTAGTGGTTTGGTCCTCCAACCGGACAGCCTTCGGGGCTACACCTTC. Amino acids: CASGLVLQPDSLRGYTF.

J is TRBJ2-1 and V is TRBV29-1, with 7 bases aligning to TRBD1. From germline, CDR1 is SQVTM and CDR2 ANQGSEA. The CDR3 extends over 12 amino acids. V was clipped by 7 bases and J by 3 bases; unmatched bases: 3. In nucleotides, the CDR3 is TGCAGCGCCGGGGACAGCTACAATGAGCAGTTCTTC. This encodes CSAGDSYNEQFF.

The rearrangement links TRBV6-4 to TRBJ2-3, with 7 positions matching TRBD2. Per germline, CDR1 MRHNA and CDR2 SNTAGT. The CDR3 is made up of 16 amino acids. V trimming: 1 base; J trimming: 6 bases; junction bases outside the gene matches: 10. CDR3 DNA sequence: TGTGCCAGCAGTGACTTGGCTAGCGGCCACACGGATACGCAGTATTTT. Its translation: CASSDLASGHTDTQYF.